This T cell receptor beta chain was sequenced for a study of T cells after yellow fever vaccination (dated by TCRdb to the late 2010s). Describing the broader study: The SMART-Seq v4 Ultra Low Input RNA kit was used to prepare libraries from fractions with low cell numbers. Bulk TCR alpha and beta repertoires were sequenced longitudinally to track T-cell clones before and after primary and booster YFV17D yellow fever vaccination. Two healthy male donors, one aged 18 to 30 and one aged 30 to 40 years, made up the cohort. Blood was drawn at multiple timepoints before and after primary and secondary immunization, with bulk PBMC replicates and cell subsets isolated. What the work shows at the level of the full study, not this receptor alone: Compared with the primary T-cell response, the secondary T-cell response was faster but weaker, reaching its peak on day 5 rather than on day 15. Because the study included only two donors, the extent to which the findings can be generalized is limited. Most clones expanded after primary vaccination were re-detected after the booster (about 95% of CD4 and approximately 88% of CD8), suggesting broad memory maintenance. Because abundant contaminating clonotypes from the bulk population could be contained in FACS-sorted repertoires, computational filtering was required. A small share of clonotypes was detected in both CD4 and CD8 compartments, with the overlap likely arising from convergent recombination.

The meaning of the sample's treatment or condition label: live attenuated yellow fever vaccine strain. A standard Ficoll-Paque protocol was used to isolate PBMCs from peripheral blood. Dynabeads CD4 and CD8 positive selection kits were used to isolate the CD4 and CD8 T-cell fractions. RNA was extracted with TriZol from bulk PBMCs, CD4 and CD8 fractions, and dextramer-positive and dextramer-negative fractions. The sample holds many counts of this clonotype. Its antigen target is currently unknown. No clone much larger than this one lies a single base away; base qualities are absent. TCR cDNA was synthesized by 5'RACE template switching, which introduced a universal primer site and unique molecular identifiers. Priming of cDNA synthesis was performed from both the TCR alpha and TCR beta constant segments. Two PCR steps were used to amplify libraries, with sample barcodes and sequencing adapters being added in the second step. Libraries were sequenced on Illumina HiSeq 2500 (2x100 bp) or NovaSeq (2x150 bp). Per the source publication's procedure: MIGEC handled demultiplexing of reads and collapsing into UMI consensus sequences, while MiXCR performed V(D)J alignment. Using edgeR on replicate PBMC samples, clonotypes were called vaccine-responding if FDR was below 0.01 and the log2 fold change was above 5 up to day 15. Each bulk clonotype received a CD4 or CD8 identity based on whether the sequenced CD4 or CD8 repertoire contained that clonotype at higher abundance. In-frame beta chains were kept once TCRdb had trimmed the public reads at Q25 with fastp and called clones with MiXCR. Every CDR3 protein is listed once, alongside the most common genes and DNA of its rows. Clone size and V and J calls follow TCRdb, not the original study. This sample is represented by nearly 70,000 distinct CDR3 sequences; approximately 7% of them were singletons. The ten largest make up about 39% of the sample.

Via the germline V gene, CDR1 is SGHVS and CDR2 FQNEAQ. The CDR3 runs 14 amino acids, cysteine and phenylalanine included. Only the CDR3 portion is preserved as DNA: 42 bases, with reading frame beginning at the first base. The junction carries 9 bases between V and J, which are trimmed by 5 bases and 4 bases respectively. This clonotype was sampled from a man younger than 30 who received the YFV17D yellow fever vaccine. The sequence links TRBV7-8 to TRBJ2-6; the best D guess is TRBD2, with 5 bases matching. The input for sequencing was CD8+ T cells sorted from PBMCs, taken approximately 40 days after the first yellow fever vaccination. The encoded CDR3 is CASSELGGANVLTF. Here is the DNA: TGTGCCAGCAGCGAACTAGGAGGGGCCAACGTCCTGACTTTC.